This T cell receptor (beta chain) originates from a study of OX40 agonist ivuxolimab in advanced cancers. Regarding the complete study: The costimulatory receptor OX40 (CD134) was targeted by ivuxolimab, a fully human IgG2 agonistic monoclonal antibody. Intravenous ivuxolimab was administered to patients every 2 weeks at six dose levels: 0.01, 0.1, 0.3, 1.5, 3 and 10 mg/kg. Of the 50 to 55 patients in dose escalation, about 20 had hepatocellular carcinoma, roughly 15 had melanoma, 9 had renal cell carcinoma and 9 had head and neck cancer. In the dose-escalation cohort, more than 75% of patients were male, and the mean age was approximately 60 years, with a range of roughly 20 to 80. Prior anti-PD-1, anti-PD-L1 or anti-CTLA-4 therapy was permitted, and roughly two fifths of dose-escalation patients had received checkpoint inhibitors. Three dose-escalation patients achieved partial responses, one with hepatocellular carcinoma and two with cutaneous melanoma. Peripheral TCRbeta sequencing was intended to test whether TCR sequence diversity was altered and clonal T-cell expansion was caused by ivuxolimab. The paper covers the monotherapy dose-escalation part of the phase I ivuxolimab trial, which included N ≈ 50 patients. General findings and caveats noted by the study authors: Low levels of normalized T-cell clonal expansion were also shown by some nonresponding patients. After ivuxolimab, more expanded clones were found on average in CD8+ T cells than in CD4+ T cells. At doses of 0.1 to 3.0 mg/kg, clonal expansion of both CD4+ and CD8+ blood T cells was observed from baseline to week 6. Partial responders in the 0.1-3.0 mg/kg groups had among the lowest normalized peripheral clonal expansion, especially among CD8+ T cells. The antigen specificity of the peripheral T cells that underwent clonal expansion was not determined.

Its CDR3 holds 16 amino acids, cysteine through phenylalanine. CDR3 DNA is the only sequence kept; it has 48 bases, read in frame from the first base. For this chain, trimming is 3 bases at the V end and 10 bases at the J end, and the number of junction bases without a gene match is 9. Reading the germline V gene (reference sequence) gives CDR1 SGHKS and CDR2 YYEKEE. To sequence the TCRbeta CDR3 region, genomic DNA was isolated from the sorted cells. TCRbeta CDR3 regions were sequenced using the immunoSEQ Assay. TCRdb took this table from immuneACCESS and kept in-frame rearrangements with V and J called. Such tables lack part of the clones; where checked against another copy, unresolved V genes explain under half of the gap, and the rest is unexplained. The table for this sample lists roughly 73,000 clones; around nine tenths of them were counted only once. Jointly, the top ten make up approximately 2.6% of the sample.

Patients with autoimmune disease history or receiving systemic immunosuppression were excluded from the trial. Peripheral blood for TCR sequencing was drawn from every dose cohort at baseline, at cycle 4 day 1 and at cycle 7 day 1. The samples were taken from a phase I, first-in-human, multicenter, open-label dose-escalation trial of ivuxolimab. Adults with locally advanced or metastatic melanoma, renal cell, hepatocellular, or head and neck squamous cell carcinoma were enrolled in the trial. Before TCR sequencing, CD4+ T cells and CD8+ T cells were sorted from peripheral blood as separate populations. Points on this clone: Its cognate antigen has yet to be identified. No much larger clone exists at a distance of one base, and base qualities are not known.

The material sequenced was CD4+ or CD8+ T cells sorted from blood, taken in a trial of the OX40 agonist ivuxolimab. This TCR derives from an adult with an advanced solid tumor such as melanoma, head and neck, liver or kidney cancer. The V and J genes are TRBV5-5 and TRBJ1-6, with 11 junctional bases fitting TRBD1. The CDR3 loop reads CASSSRTGGAGSPLHF. The nucleotide sequence reads TGTGCCAGCAGCTCGCGGACAGGGGGCGCGGGGTCACCCCTCCACTTT.